A selection of T cell receptor beta chains follows, all from one sample in a study of beta chain features in type 1 diabetes. Generated by immunoSEQ multiplex PCR, the TCRdb table keeps only in-frame clones and is missing some. The sample carries under 350,000 clones, around 24% recorded once. Material for sequencing was naive CD4+ T cells from blood. These receptors all come from a woman aged 25 to 45 with type 1 diabetes. The conserved cysteine and the conserved F or W are not part of the CDR3 here.

J gene: TRBJ2-7; V gene: TRBV9; CDR3 protein: ASSLEGFSGPEQY
J gene: TRBJ2-3; V gene: TRBV7-7; CDR3 protein: ASSLLAGATDTQY
J gene: TRBJ2-1; V gene: TRBV6-1; CDR3 protein: ASSEALGLASSYNEQF
J gene: TRBJ1-2; V gene: TRBV11-2; CDR3 protein: ASSIRGRSYGYT
J gene: TRBJ2-5; V gene: TRBV9; CDR3 protein: ASSVQGSVAETQY
J gene: TRBJ2-3; V gene: TRBV30; CDR3 protein: AWRSPGTGSADTQY
J gene: TRBJ2-3; V gene: TRBV4-2; CDR3 protein: ASSQDIADTQY
J gene: TRBJ1-2; V gene: TRBV9; CDR3 protein: ASSVGQITTYGYT
J gene: TRBJ2-1; V gene: TRBV7-3; CDR3 protein: ASSWAPIGSYNEQF
J gene: TRBJ2-3; V gene: TRBV7-9; CDR3 protein: ASERDSDTQY
J gene: TRBJ1-2; V gene: TRBV7-9; CDR3 protein: ASSSSQGGGYT
J gene: TRBJ2-2; V gene: TRBV30; CDR3 protein: AWRGGRVTGELF
J gene: TRBJ1-5; V gene: TRBV5-1; CDR3 protein: ASSSTTGPNQPQH
J gene: TRBJ2-6; V gene: TRBV5-4; CDR3 protein: ASSRGRDSGANVLT
J gene: TRBJ2-3; V gene: TRBV11-3; CDR3 protein: ASSPSDSTDTQY
J gene: TRBJ2-4; V gene: TRBV7-2; CDR3 protein: ASSLAGVGNIQY
J gene: TRBJ2-3; V gene: TRBV29-1; CDR3 protein: SVAKRGSTDTQY
J gene: TRBJ2-5; V gene: TRBV6-5; CDR3 protein: ASSYGAGAQETQY
J gene: TRBJ2-3; V gene: TRBV5-1; CDR3 protein: ASSGGRISTDTQY
J gene: TRBJ2-1; V gene: TRBV11-3; CDR3 protein: ASSWPAGTPNEQF
J gene: TRBJ2-5; V gene: TRBV25-1; CDR3 protein: ASSDLQDRQETQY
J gene: TRBJ2-5; V gene: TRBV29-1; CDR3 protein: SALDRGRETQY
J gene: TRBJ2-2; V gene: TRBV11-2; CDR3 protein: ASSLVSYTGELF
J gene: TRBJ2-2; V gene: TRBV4-1; CDR3 protein: ASSQRFPDTRTNPELF
J gene: TRBJ2-7; V gene: TRBV4-1; CDR3 protein: ASSQGPGQSYEQY
J gene: TRBJ2-7; V gene: TRBV7-9; CDR3 protein: ASSLEGGQGDEQY
J gene: TRBJ2-7; V gene: TRBV30; CDR3 protein: AWSRGYEQY
J gene: TRBJ2-1; V gene: TRBV7-3; CDR3 protein: ASSLTVAGKYNEQF
J gene: TRBJ2-5; V gene: TRBV19; CDR3 protein: ASRPPGGRQETQY
J gene: TRBJ2-3; V gene: TRBV6-5; CDR3 protein: ASSFLAGVSTDTQY
J gene: TRBJ1-2; V gene: TRBV18; CDR3 protein: ASSLGQGVNRYT
J gene: TRBJ1-1; V gene: TRBV29-1; CDR3 protein: SVVQGAMNTEAF
J gene: TRBJ1-1; V gene: TRBV4-1; CDR3 protein: ASSRPGGADTEAF
J gene: TRBJ1-2; V gene: TRBV7-9; CDR3 protein: ASLNRPVGGYT
J gene: TRBJ2-6; V gene: TRBV27; CDR3 protein: ASSPLGRRSSGANVLT
J gene: TRBJ2-7; V gene: TRBV4-1; CDR3 protein: ASSQRPGQGLYEQY
J gene: TRBJ1-4; V gene: TRBV7-9; CDR3 protein: ASSSQGGALGEKLF
J gene: TRBJ2-3; V gene: TRBV7-3; CDR3 protein: ASSLRQGQDTQY
J gene: TRBJ2-7; V gene: TRBV18; CDR3 protein: ASSPGQTYEQY
J gene: TRBJ2-1; V gene: TRBV7-2; CDR3 protein: ASSLDPAHSRGDEQF
J gene: TRBJ2-5; V gene: TRBV23-1; CDR3 protein: ASSQPVTQY
J gene: TRBJ2-3; V gene: TRBV14; CDR3 protein: ASSQQGSTDTQY
J gene: TRBJ1-1; V gene: TRBV27; CDR3 protein: ASPEAF
J gene: TRBJ1-1; V gene: TRBV5-1; CDR3 protein: ASSQGASTEAF
J gene: TRBJ2-1; V gene: TRBV7-3; CDR3 protein: ASSSGRVAGNEQF
J gene: TRBJ2-7; V gene: TRBV5-4; CDR3 protein: ASSFPAERDYEQY
J gene: TRBJ2-1; V gene: TRBV4-1; CDR3 protein: ASSPVGLGSVAQF
J gene: TRBJ2-5; V gene: TRBV29-1; CDR3 protein: ASGAGGPRETQY
J gene: TRBJ2-1; V gene: TRBV7-2; CDR3 protein: ASSLVSSGGNEQF
J gene: TRBJ2-7; V gene: TRBV11-3; CDR3 protein: ASSPQTGALYEQY
J gene: TRBJ1-4; V gene: TRBV5-4; CDR3 protein: ASSLQGAGEKLF
J gene: TRBJ2-1; V gene: TRBV7-3; CDR3 protein: ASSPGSSYNEQF
J gene: TRBJ1-2; V gene: TRBV5-1; CDR3 protein: ASSPQGSGYT
J gene: TRBJ2-1; V gene: TRBV5-4; CDR3 protein: ASSLYLAGDGNEQF
J gene: TRBJ2-5; V gene: TRBV7-9; CDR3 protein: ASSLALSGLAGVRKTQY
J gene: TRBJ1-1; V gene: TRBV29-1; CDR3 protein: SVDEGWSEAF
J gene: TRBJ2-2; V gene: TRBV18; CDR3 protein: ASSPSTGELF
J gene: TRBJ2-7; V gene: TRBV6-5; CDR3 protein: ASSYGTGAYEQY